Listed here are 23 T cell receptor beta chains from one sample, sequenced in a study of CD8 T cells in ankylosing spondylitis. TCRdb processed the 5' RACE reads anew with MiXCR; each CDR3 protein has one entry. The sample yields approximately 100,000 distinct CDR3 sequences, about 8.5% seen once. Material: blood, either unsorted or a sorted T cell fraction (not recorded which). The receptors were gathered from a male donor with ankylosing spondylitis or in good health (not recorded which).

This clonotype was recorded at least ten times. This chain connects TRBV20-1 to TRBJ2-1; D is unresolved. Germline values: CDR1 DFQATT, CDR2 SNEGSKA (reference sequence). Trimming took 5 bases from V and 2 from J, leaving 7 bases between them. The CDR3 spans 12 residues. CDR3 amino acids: CSAGKTYNEQFF. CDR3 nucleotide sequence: TGCAGTGCTGGTAAAACCTACAATGAGCAGTTCTTC.

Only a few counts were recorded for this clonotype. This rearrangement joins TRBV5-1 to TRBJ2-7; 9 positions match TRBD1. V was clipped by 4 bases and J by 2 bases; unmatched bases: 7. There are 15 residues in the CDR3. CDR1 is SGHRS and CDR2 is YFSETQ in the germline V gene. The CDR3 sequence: CASSGGDRVTYEQYF. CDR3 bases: TGCGCCAGCAGCGGCGGGGACAGGGTAACCTACGAGCAGTACTTC.

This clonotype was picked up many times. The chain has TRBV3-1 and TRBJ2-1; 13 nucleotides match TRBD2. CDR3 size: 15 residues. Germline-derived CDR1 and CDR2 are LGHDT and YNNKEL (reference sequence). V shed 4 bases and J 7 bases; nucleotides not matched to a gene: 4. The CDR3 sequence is CASSLRLAGGNEQFF. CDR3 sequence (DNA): TGTGCCAGCAGCCTGCGACTAGCGGGAGGAAATGAGCAGTTCTTC.

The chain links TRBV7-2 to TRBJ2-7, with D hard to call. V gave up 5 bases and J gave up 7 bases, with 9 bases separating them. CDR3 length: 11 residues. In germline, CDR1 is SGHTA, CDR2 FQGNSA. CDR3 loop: CASSQSGEQYF. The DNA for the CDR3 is TGTGCCAGCAGCCAGTCCGGAGAGCAGTACTTC.

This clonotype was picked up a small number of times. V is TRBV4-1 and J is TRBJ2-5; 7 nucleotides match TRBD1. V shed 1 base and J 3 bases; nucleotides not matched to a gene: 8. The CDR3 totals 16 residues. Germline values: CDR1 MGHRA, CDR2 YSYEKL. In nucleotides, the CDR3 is TGCGCCAGCAGCCAAGGACAGGGTAGTCTAAAAGAGACCCAGTACTTC. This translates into CASSQGQGSLKETQYF.

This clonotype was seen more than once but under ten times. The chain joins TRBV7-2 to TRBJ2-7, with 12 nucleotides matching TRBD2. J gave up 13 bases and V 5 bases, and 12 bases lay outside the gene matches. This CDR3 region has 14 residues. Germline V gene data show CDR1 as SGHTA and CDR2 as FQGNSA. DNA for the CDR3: TGTGCCAGCAGCATCCGACTAGCGGGAGAGCTCCGATACTTC. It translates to CASSIRLAGELRYF. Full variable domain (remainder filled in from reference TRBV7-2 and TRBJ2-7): GAGVSQSPSNKVTEKGKDVELRCDPISGHTALYWYRQSLGQGLEFLIYFQGNSAPDKSGLPSDRFSAERTGGSVSTLTIQRTQQEDSAVYLCASSIRLAGELRYFGPGTRLTVT.

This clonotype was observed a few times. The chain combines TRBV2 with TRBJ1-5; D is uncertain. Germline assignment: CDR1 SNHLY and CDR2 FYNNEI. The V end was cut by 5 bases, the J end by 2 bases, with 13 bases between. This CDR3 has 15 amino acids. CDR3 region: CASSIGIFGNQPQHF. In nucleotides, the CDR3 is TGTGCCAGCAGTATCGGAATTTTCGGCAATCAGCCCCAGCATTTT.

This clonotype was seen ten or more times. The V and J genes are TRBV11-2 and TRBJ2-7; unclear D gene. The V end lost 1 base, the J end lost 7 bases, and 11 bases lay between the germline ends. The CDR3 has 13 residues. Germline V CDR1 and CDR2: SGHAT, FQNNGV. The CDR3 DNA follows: TGTGCCAGCAGCTTAGGGGGAAGACGAGAGCAGTACTTC. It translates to CASSLGGRREQYF.

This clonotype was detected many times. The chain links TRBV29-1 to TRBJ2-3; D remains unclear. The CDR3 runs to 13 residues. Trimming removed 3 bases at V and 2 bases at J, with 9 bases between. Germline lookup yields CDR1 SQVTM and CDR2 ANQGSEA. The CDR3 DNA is TGCAGCGTTGAGGCCAGAAACACAGATACGCAGTATTTT. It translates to CSVEARNTDTQYF.

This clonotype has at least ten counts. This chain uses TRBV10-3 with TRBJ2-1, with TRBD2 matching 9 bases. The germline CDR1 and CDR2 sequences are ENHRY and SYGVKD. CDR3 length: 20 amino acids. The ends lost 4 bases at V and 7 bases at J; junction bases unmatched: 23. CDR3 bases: TGTGCCATCAGTGGCTGGGATGGGATCCCACCCGGGACTAGCAGTAATGAGCAGTTCTTC. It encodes CAISGWDGIPPGTSSNEQFF.

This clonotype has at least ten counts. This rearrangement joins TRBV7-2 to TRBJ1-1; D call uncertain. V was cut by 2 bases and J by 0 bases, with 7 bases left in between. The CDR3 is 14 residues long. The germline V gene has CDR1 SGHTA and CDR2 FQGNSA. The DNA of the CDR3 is TGTGCCAGCAGCTTATATGCGTTGAACACTGAAGCTTTCTTT. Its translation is CASSLYALNTEAFF.

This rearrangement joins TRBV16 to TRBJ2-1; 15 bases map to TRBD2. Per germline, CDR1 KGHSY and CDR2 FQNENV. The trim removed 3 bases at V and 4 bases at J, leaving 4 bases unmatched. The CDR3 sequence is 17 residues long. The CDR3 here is CASSHGLAGGSYNEQFF. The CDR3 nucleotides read TGTGCCAGCAGCCACGGACTAGCGGGAGGGTCTTACAATGAGCAGTTCTTC.

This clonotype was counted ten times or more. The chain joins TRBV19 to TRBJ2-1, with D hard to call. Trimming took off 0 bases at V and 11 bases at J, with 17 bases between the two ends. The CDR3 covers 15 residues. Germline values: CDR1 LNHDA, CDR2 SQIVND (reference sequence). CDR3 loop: CASSIDQDMGNQQFF. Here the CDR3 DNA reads TGTGCCAGTAGTATAGATCAGGATATGGGGAACCAGCAGTTCTTC.

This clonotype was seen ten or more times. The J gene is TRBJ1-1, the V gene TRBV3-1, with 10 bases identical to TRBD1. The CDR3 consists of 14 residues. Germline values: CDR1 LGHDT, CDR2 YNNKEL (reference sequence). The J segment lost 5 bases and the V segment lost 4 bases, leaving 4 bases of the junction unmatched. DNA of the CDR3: TGTGCCAGCAGCCCCGGGACAGGGGATACTGAAGCTTTCTTT. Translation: CASSPGTGDTEAFF.

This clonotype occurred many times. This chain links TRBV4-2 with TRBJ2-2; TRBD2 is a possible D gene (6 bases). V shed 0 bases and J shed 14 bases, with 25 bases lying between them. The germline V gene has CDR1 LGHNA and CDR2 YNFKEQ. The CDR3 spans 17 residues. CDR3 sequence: CASSQDRAGLSNMGLFF. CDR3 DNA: TGTGCCAGCAGCCAAGACCGGGCGGGACTGAGTAACATGGGCCTGTTTTTT.

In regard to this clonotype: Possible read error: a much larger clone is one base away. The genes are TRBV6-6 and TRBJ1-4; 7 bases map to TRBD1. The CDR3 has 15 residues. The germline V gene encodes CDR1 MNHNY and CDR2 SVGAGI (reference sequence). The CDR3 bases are TGTGCCGGCAGTTACTCGACAGGGAGGAATGAAAAACTGTTTTTT. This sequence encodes CAGSYSTGRNEKLFF.

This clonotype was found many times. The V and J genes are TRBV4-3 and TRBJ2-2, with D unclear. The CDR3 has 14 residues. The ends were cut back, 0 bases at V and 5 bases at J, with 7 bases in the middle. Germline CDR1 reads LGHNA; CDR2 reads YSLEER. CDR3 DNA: TGCGCCAGCAGCCAAGAATACTCTACCGGGGAGCTGTTTTTT. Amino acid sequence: CASSQEYSTGELFF.

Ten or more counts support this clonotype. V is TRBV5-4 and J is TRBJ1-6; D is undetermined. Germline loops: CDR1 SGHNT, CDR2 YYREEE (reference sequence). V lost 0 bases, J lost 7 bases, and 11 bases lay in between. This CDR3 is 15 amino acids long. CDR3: CASSLGPEENSPLHF. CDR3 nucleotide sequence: TGTGCCAGCAGCTTGGGTCCGGAAGAGAATTCACCCCTCCACTTT.

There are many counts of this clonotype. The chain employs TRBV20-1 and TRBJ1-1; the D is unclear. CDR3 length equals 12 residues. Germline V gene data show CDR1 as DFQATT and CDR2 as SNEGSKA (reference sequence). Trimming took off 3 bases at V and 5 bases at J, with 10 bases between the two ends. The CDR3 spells CSASFGRTEAFF. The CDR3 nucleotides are TGCAGTGCTAGTTTCGGGCGGACTGAAGCTTTCTTT.

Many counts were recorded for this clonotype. CDR3 DNA: TGCGCCAGCAGTGAGTCTCGGGTCAGCACCGGACAAGAGACCCAGTACTTC. Translation gives CASSESRVSTGQETQYF. The chain couples TRBV10-2 to TRBJ2-5; D unresolved. The CDR3 extends over 17 amino acids. V shed 0 bases and J shed 2 bases, with 16 bases lying between them. Germline V gene lookup returns CDR1 WSHSY and CDR2 SAAADI.

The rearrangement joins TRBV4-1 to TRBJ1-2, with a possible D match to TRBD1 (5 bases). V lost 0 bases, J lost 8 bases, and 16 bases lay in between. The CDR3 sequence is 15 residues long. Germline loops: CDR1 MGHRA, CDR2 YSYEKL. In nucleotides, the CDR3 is TGCGCCAGCAGCCAAGAATGGCGAGGGGCGGGCGGCTACACCTTC. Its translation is CASSQEWRGAGGYTF.

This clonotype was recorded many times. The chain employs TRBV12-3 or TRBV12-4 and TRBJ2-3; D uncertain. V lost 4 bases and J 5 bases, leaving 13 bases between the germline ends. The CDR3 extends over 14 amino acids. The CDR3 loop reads CASSSLGRGDTQYF. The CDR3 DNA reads TGTGCCAGCAGTTCCCTAGGGCGTGGAGATACGCAGTATTTT.

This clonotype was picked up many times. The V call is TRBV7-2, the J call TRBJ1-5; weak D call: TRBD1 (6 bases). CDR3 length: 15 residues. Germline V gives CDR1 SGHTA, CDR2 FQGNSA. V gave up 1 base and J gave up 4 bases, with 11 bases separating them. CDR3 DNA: TGTGCCAGCAGCTTAGAAACAGGGCCAAATCAGCCCCAGCATTTT. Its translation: CASSLETGPNQPQHF.